The sequence of this T cell receptor (beta chain) was determined in a study of T cell repertoires in cytomegalovirus infection. Germline V gene data show CDR1 as LNHDA and CDR2 as SQIVND (reference sequence). Trimming removed 4 bases from V and 1 base from J; junction bases left unmatched: 7. This CDR3 is 16 amino acids long. TCRdb passed the reads through MiXCR, listing each CDR3 protein once. The sample includes around 740,000 distinct CDR3 sequences, under 40% of them seen just once. In the case of this clonotype: The antigen is not known.

Whole-study findings and limits: The cumulative frequency of public TCR beta families distinguished individuals who carried CMV together with the relevant HLA. Dominant in the ex vivo response were TCR beta clonotypes restricted by HLA-C and specific for CMV.

The gene calls are TRBV19 and TRBJ1-1; 9 bases fit TRBD1. The receptor comes from a human donor in good health (CMV status not recorded). Some clones in this sample may be carry-over from other donors' samples. Sequences were obtained from PBMCs. The CDR3 is CASSTGQGLPNTEAFF. CDR3 coding DNA: TGTGCCAGTAGTACGGGACAGGGCCTACCGAACACTGAAGCTTTCTTT.